The present entry profiles one TCR beta chain with its context. What this receptor recognizes is not known. The input lacks base qualities; no much larger clone sits a single base away. Libraries came from 5' RACE. Sequencing took place on a NextSeq 500. To correct for sequencing error and PCR bias, the TCR library protocol tagged individual cDNA molecules with unique molecular identifiers. Both TCR alpha and beta chains were sequenced, and tight co-correlation was observed between alpha and beta sequence abundances in each sample. The paper's data handling went like this. V gene, J gene and CDR3 annotation of TCR sequences was performed with Decombinator V4. TCRs were defined as expanded if a significant change between any two time points was detected under a Poisson model with p below 0.0001. TCR abundances were normalised to the total number of TCRs sequenced per sample and expressed as counts per million. TRAV1-2 paired with TRAJ12, TRAJ20 or TRAJ33 defined MAIT TCRs, while TRAV10 paired with TRAJ18 defined iNKT TCRs. A search of VDJdb, accessed on 1 November 2021, was run for TCRs annotated to CMV, EBV and SARS-CoV-2, with TCRs annotated for multiple antigens excluded. Using fastp trimming at Q25 and MiXCR clonotype assembly, TCRdb reanalyzed the public sequencing data and kept in-frame beta chains. All rows with the same CDR3 protein become a single entry with the most common DNA and genes. The V and J calls and clone size come from TCRdb's table, not from the authors' own analysis. This sample has over 80,000 distinct CDR3 sequences in its table, and about an eighth of those were observed once. Around 4.3% of the sample lies in the top ten.

The sample comes from a study of early T cells in non-severe SARS-CoV-2 infection (dated by TCRdb to 2020 to 2023). As for the study more broadly: Because TCR sequencing was done on bulk RNA from unsorted whole blood, the alpha and beta chains could not be paired. On the study overall, not on this receptor specifically: VDJdb matching was skewed toward anti-spike CD8 responses and likely underestimated virus-specific expansions by missing private and CD4 specificities.

This was a case-control study nested in a cohort of healthcare workers in London, UK, who had nasopharyngeal swab PCR tests and blood samples taken every week. Healthcare workers were recruited during the week of the UK lockdown, between 23 and 31 March 2020, and followed weekly for up to about 15 weeks. The CDR3 runs 14 residues from the cysteine to the phenylalanine. Only the CDR3 DNA is retained, 42 bases long and in frame from the first base. Sequences SGDLS (CDR1) and YYNGEE (CDR2) are obtained from the germline V gene. V is pared back by 0 bases and J by 2 bases, with 9 bases lying between the germline termini.

The receptor was isolated from an adult who was a healthcare worker with PCR-confirmed SARS-CoV-2 infection or an uninfected control (not recorded which). The receptor chain draws on TRBV9 and TRBJ2-7; no D gene can be assigned with confidence. Material: whole blood, obtained at baseline. The CDR3 is CASSVGAGTYEQYF. The bases are TGTGCCAGCAGCGTAGGCGCAGGCACCTACGAGCAGTACTTC. Outside the CDR3, residues come from the reference TRBV9 and TRBJ2-7 proteins, so the full variable domain is: DSGVTQTPKHLITATGQRVTLRCSPRSGDLSVYWYQQSLDQGLQFLIQYYNGEERAKGNILERFSAQQFPDLHSELNLSSLELGDSALYFCASSVGAGTYEQYFGPGTRLTVT.